This TCR beta chain stems from a study of blood T cell repertoires in COVID-19. About the research overall: Sites in the United States, Italy and Spain provided acute and convalescent COVID-19 samples. Sources were T cells, B-cell-depleted T cells, or PBMCs; the material itself was cDNA or gDNA.

Authors' methods: Reference gene primers were amplified, and this amplification served to estimate nucleated cell counts. Some clones are missing from TCRdb's copy, which holds only in-frame ones; the method was immunoSEQ multiplex PCR. V and J calls and clone size follow that table, whereas D and trimming were derived from the DNA. The table records around 300,000 clones, about nine tenths of them present only once. The CDR3 is 15 residues long. V gave up 1 base and J gave up 7 bases, with 14 bases separating them. Germline lookup yields CDR1 MNHNS and CDR2 SASEGT. Specimen: peripheral blood. The TCR originated in a woman in her thirties or forties who had recovered from COVID-19. The V call is TRBV6-1, the J call TRBJ1-5; D call uncertain. As DNA, the CDR3 is TGTGCCAGCAGTGAAGGGGCCACGGGCGGGCAGCCCCAGCATTTT. It encodes CASSEGATGGQPQHF.